Listed below are T cell receptor beta chains from one sample, sequenced in a study of T cells in Graves' hyperthyroidism and ophthalmopathy. MiXCR, applied by TCRdb to the multiplex PCR reads, yields one record per CDR3 protein. The data contain around 620,000 distinct CDR3 sequences, 15% to 20% of them singletons. Sequences were obtained from blood. Every receptor here comes from a woman in her 30s with Graves' hyperthyroidism. Both conserved end residues are part of each CDR3. D genes are given only for firm matches. Rows may omit the clone size; those that give it use once, few, many or a size class.

d_call: -
v_call: TRBV11-2
clone_size: many
j_call: TRBJ2-7
cdr3_nt: TGTGCCAGCAGCTTATCGTCTTCCCTCTACGAGCAGTACTTC
cdr3_aa: CASSLSSSLYEQYF

d_call: -
v_call: TRBV24-1
clone_size: many
j_call: TRBJ2-5
cdr3_nt: TGTGCCACCAGTGACCCAGAAGACAGCGGACCACAAGAGACCCAGTACTTC
cdr3_aa: CATSDPEDSGPQETQYF

d_call: -
v_call: TRBV28
clone_size: many
j_call: TRBJ2-7
cdr3_nt: TGTGCCAGTTCTAGAGGGACTTCGCTTTCGTACGAGCAGTACTTC
cdr3_aa: CASSRGTSLSYEQYF

d_call: TRBD1
v_call: TRBV20-1
clone_size: few
j_call: TRBJ1-5
cdr3_nt: TGCAGTGCTCAACAGGGGGGAAGTCAGCCCCAGCATTTT
cdr3_aa: CSAQQGGSQPQHF

d_call: -
v_call: TRBV3-1
clone_size: many
j_call: TRBJ2-3
cdr3_nt: TGTGCCAGCAGCCATGAAAGGGACCTCACAGATACGCAGTATTTT
cdr3_aa: CASSHERDLTDTQYF

d_call: TRBD2
v_call: TRBV27
clone_size: -
j_call: TRBJ2-5
cdr3_nt: TGTGCCAGCAGTTTATCGGCTAGCGGGAGGGGTAAAGAGACCCAGTACTTC
cdr3_aa: CASSLSASGRGKETQYF

d_call: TRBD2
v_call: TRBV12-5
clone_size: many
j_call: TRBJ2-2
cdr3_nt: TGTGCTAGTGGTTTGGTATTAACCGGGACTAGCGTCCCCGGGGAGCTGTTTTTT
cdr3_aa: CASGLVLTGTSVPGELFF

d_call: TRBD1
v_call: TRBV7-3
clone_size: few
j_call: TRBJ1-1
cdr3_nt: TGTGCCAGCAGCCCGAGTCGGGACAGGGGTCCTGAAGCTTTCTTT
cdr3_aa: CASSPSRDRGPEAFF

d_call: -
v_call: TRBV12-3/TRBV12-4
clone_size: many
j_call: TRBJ1-1
cdr3_nt: TGTGCCAGCAGGGTAGAGAGGGCTGAAGCTTTCTTT
cdr3_aa: CASRVERAEAFF

d_call: TRBD2
v_call: TRBV7-2
clone_size: few
j_call: TRBJ2-1
cdr3_nt: TGTGCCAGCAGCCCAGGACTAGAACTGGGGAATGAGCAGTTCTTC
cdr3_aa: CASSPGLELGNEQFF

d_call: -
v_call: TRBV28
clone_size: many
j_call: TRBJ2-5
cdr3_nt: TGTGCCAGCAGTTTGTCCAGATTCAAGACAAGGAAGGAGACCCAGTACTTC
cdr3_aa: CASSLSRFKTRKETQYF

d_call: TRBD1
v_call: TRBV5-6
clone_size: few
j_call: TRBJ2-2
cdr3_nt: TGTGCCAGCAGCGATGGGACAGGGGGCAGGGAGCTGTTTTTT
cdr3_aa: CASSDGTGGRELFF

d_call: -
v_call: TRBV19
clone_size: many
j_call: TRBJ1-1
cdr3_nt: TGTGCCAGTAGTATTGGGGGAGTCACTGAAGCTTTCTTT
cdr3_aa: CASSIGGVTEAFF

d_call: TRBD2
v_call: TRBV7-6
clone_size: -
j_call: TRBJ2-1
cdr3_nt: TGTGCCAGCGGGGGGAGCGGGAGGGCCAATGATGAGCAGTTCTTC
cdr3_aa: CASGGSGRANDEQFF

d_call: -
v_call: TRBV7-3
clone_size: many
j_call: TRBJ2-3
cdr3_nt: TGTGCCAGCAGCTTAATGGGGGGATTTGATACGCAGTATTTT
cdr3_aa: CASSLMGGFDTQYF

d_call: -
v_call: TRBV2
clone_size: many
j_call: TRBJ1-4
cdr3_nt: TGTGCCAGCACTCTCTCCGCAACTAATGAAAAACTGTTTTTT
cdr3_aa: CASTLSATNEKLFF

d_call: -
v_call: TRBV9
clone_size: few
j_call: TRBJ2-7
cdr3_nt: TGTGCCAGCAGCCCGGAGGTGGGGACTTCCTTCTCCTACGAGCAGTACTTC
cdr3_aa: CASSPEVGTSFSYEQYF

d_call: -
v_call: TRBV5-1
clone_size: -
j_call: TRBJ1-1
cdr3_nt: TGTGTCAGCAGCTTGGACCCGGGGTCCACTGAAGCTTTCTTT
cdr3_aa: CVSSLDPGSTEAFF

d_call: -
v_call: TRBV12-3/TRBV12-4
clone_size: many
j_call: TRBJ2-1
cdr3_nt: TGTGCCAGCAGTTTAGCCGCGGGACTGGGTAGTATCAATGAGCAGTTCTTC
cdr3_aa: CASSLAAGLGSINEQFF

d_call: TRBD1
v_call: TRBV20-1
clone_size: -
j_call: TRBJ2-6
cdr3_nt: TGCAGTGCAACCGGGACAGGGACTGGGGCCAACGTCCTGACTTTC
cdr3_aa: CSATGTGTGANVLTF

d_call: -
v_call: TRBV29-1
clone_size: many
j_call: TRBJ2-7
cdr3_nt: TGCAGCGTTCAACCCGGCCTTTTTGGGGCCTACGAGCAGTACTTC
cdr3_aa: CSVQPGLFGAYEQYF

d_call: TRBD1
v_call: TRBV10-3
clone_size: many
j_call: TRBJ2-7
cdr3_nt: TGTGCCATCAGGGCGGGACAGGGCTACGAGCAGTACTTC
cdr3_aa: CAIRAGQGYEQYF

d_call: -
v_call: TRBV6-1
clone_size: -
j_call: TRBJ1-6
cdr3_nt: TGTGCCAGCAGACGCGCGGGAAATTCACCCCTCCACTTT
cdr3_aa: CASRRAGNSPLHF

d_call: -
v_call: TRBV6-1
clone_size: many
j_call: TRBJ1-5
cdr3_nt: TGTGCCAGCAGGAATCAAGGGACGGGCAATCAGCCCCAGCATTTT
cdr3_aa: CASRNQGTGNQPQHF

d_call: -
v_call: TRBV3-1
clone_size: many
j_call: TRBJ2-5
cdr3_nt: TGTGCCAGCAGCCAAGACGGCGGGGGCCTGAACTTC
cdr3_aa: CASSQDGGGLNF

d_call: TRBD1
v_call: TRBV14
clone_size: -
j_call: TRBJ2-7
cdr3_nt: TGTGCCAGCAGCCCACCCCGGGACAGGGGCGGCTACGAGCAGTACTTC
cdr3_aa: CASSPPRDRGGYEQYF

d_call: -
v_call: TRBV18
clone_size: many
j_call: TRBJ1-5
cdr3_nt: TGTGCCAGCTCTCGGGCCCGTGAGCAGCCCCAGCATTTT
cdr3_aa: CASSRAREQPQHF

d_call: -
v_call: TRBV19
clone_size: -
j_call: TRBJ2-1
cdr3_nt: TGTGCCAGTAGTACAAATCTGGGGGTTTACAATGAGCAGTTCTTC
cdr3_aa: CASSTNLGVYNEQFF

d_call: TRBD1
v_call: TRBV30
clone_size: many
j_call: TRBJ1-1
cdr3_nt: TGTGCCTGGAGTCTGCAAAGGACCGGGACAGTGAACACTGAAGCTTTCTTT
cdr3_aa: CAWSLQRTGTVNTEAFF

d_call: -
v_call: TRBV20-1
clone_size: few
j_call: TRBJ1-5
cdr3_nt: TGCAGTGCTAGCTGGGGTGGCGAAAATCAGCCCCAGCATTTT
cdr3_aa: CSASWGGENQPQHF

d_call: TRBD1
v_call: TRBV20-1
clone_size: few
j_call: TRBJ1-1
cdr3_nt: TGCAGCCCCTGGGAGGGGGCTACACATGAAGCTTTCTTT
cdr3_aa: CSPWEGATHEAFF

d_call: -
v_call: TRBV11-2
clone_size: many
j_call: TRBJ1-1
cdr3_nt: TGTGCCAGCAGCTTAGACGGACGAGCCTGGATTCCTGAAGCTTTCTTT
cdr3_aa: CASSLDGRAWIPEAFF

d_call: -
v_call: TRBV7-6
clone_size: -
j_call: TRBJ2-2
cdr3_nt: TGTGCCAGCAGCTGGACTCTAAACACCGGGGAGCTGTTTTTT
cdr3_aa: CASSWTLNTGELFF

d_call: TRBD1
v_call: TRBV12-3/TRBV12-4
clone_size: many
j_call: TRBJ1-5
cdr3_nt: TGTGCCAGCAGTCACACCGGGACAGAATTATATCAGCCCCAGCATTTT
cdr3_aa: CASSHTGTELYQPQHF

d_call: -
v_call: TRBV6-1
clone_size: -
j_call: TRBJ1-1
cdr3_nt: TGTGCCAGCCGAGCGGGAGGAACCACTGAAGCTTTCTTT
cdr3_aa: CASRAGGTTEAFF

d_call: -
v_call: TRBV4-1
clone_size: -
j_call: TRBJ2-4
cdr3_nt: TGCGCCAGCAGCCAAAGTGTCGGATTAGCCAAAAACATTCAGTACTTC
cdr3_aa: CASSQSVGLAKNIQYF

d_call: -
v_call: TRBV28
clone_size: many
j_call: TRBJ2-7
cdr3_nt: TGTGCCAGCAGTTTTGCTATGGGGGAGCAGTACTTC
cdr3_aa: CASSFAMGEQYF

d_call: -
v_call: TRBV28
clone_size: many
j_call: TRBJ1-2
cdr3_nt: TGTGCCAGCAGTTTTGTTAACTATGGCTACACCTTC
cdr3_aa: CASSFVNYGYTF

d_call: -
v_call: TRBV27
clone_size: -
j_call: TRBJ2-7
cdr3_nt: TGTGCCAGCAAGACAGCTACGAAGGACGAGCAGTACTTC
cdr3_aa: CASKTATKDEQYF

d_call: -
v_call: TRBV9
clone_size: many
j_call: TRBJ1-1
cdr3_nt: TGTGCCAGCAGCGTAGAGTGGGGCACTGAAGCTTTCTTT
cdr3_aa: CASSVEWGTEAFF

d_call: -
v_call: TRBV7-8
clone_size: many
j_call: TRBJ1-1
cdr3_nt: TGTGCCAGCAGCTTAGCAACAGATATGAACACTGAAGCTTTCTTT
cdr3_aa: CASSLATDMNTEAFF

d_call: TRBD1
v_call: TRBV30
clone_size: many
j_call: TRBJ2-4
cdr3_nt: TGTGCCTGGAGTGTAGGGGGCATAGACATTCAGTACTTC
cdr3_aa: CAWSVGGIDIQYF

d_call: TRBD1
v_call: TRBV20-1
clone_size: -
j_call: TRBJ2-3
cdr3_nt: TGCAGTGCTCGACAGGGGGCAGATACGCAGTATTTT
cdr3_aa: CSARQGADTQYF

d_call: TRBD1
v_call: TRBV11-1
clone_size: -
j_call: TRBJ2-3
cdr3_nt: TGTGCCAGCAGCTTCGACAGGGATTCTTCGGCGCAGTATTTT
cdr3_aa: CASSFDRDSSAQYF

d_call: TRBD2
v_call: TRBV7-9
clone_size: many
j_call: TRBJ2-3
cdr3_nt: TGTGCCAGCAGAACGACTAGCGGATACACAGATACGCAGTATTTT
cdr3_aa: CASRTTSGYTDTQYF

d_call: TRBD2
v_call: TRBV6-5
clone_size: few
j_call: TRBJ2-7
cdr3_nt: TGTGCCAGCAGTTACGTGGGATCAAGGGGACTAGCGGGAGGCTACGAGCAGTACTTC
cdr3_aa: CASSYVGSRGLAGGYEQYF

d_call: TRBD1
v_call: TRBV27
clone_size: many
j_call: TRBJ2-7
cdr3_nt: TGTGCCAGCCAACCTCAGGGACAGCGACATTACGAGCAGTACTTC
cdr3_aa: CASQPQGQRHYEQYF

d_call: -
v_call: TRBV5-4
clone_size: few
j_call: TRBJ2-6
cdr3_nt: TGTGCCAGCTCGAAGCTTGACAACTCTGGGGCCAACGTCCTGACTTTC
cdr3_aa: CASSKLDNSGANVLTF

d_call: -
v_call: TRBV7-3
clone_size: -
j_call: TRBJ1-1
cdr3_nt: TGTGCCAGCAGCTTAACGGCTACAGGAACGACTGAAGCTTTCTTT
cdr3_aa: CASSLTATGTTEAFF

d_call: -
v_call: TRBV7-9
clone_size: -
j_call: TRBJ2-1
cdr3_nt: TGTGCCAGCAGTTCCTATTTAGCGTGGAATGAGCAGTTCTTC
cdr3_aa: CASSSYLAWNEQFF

d_call: TRBD2
v_call: TRBV20-1
clone_size: -
j_call: TRBJ2-3
cdr3_nt: TGCAGCGTGATAACTAGCGGGAGCACAGATACGCAGTATTTT
cdr3_aa: CSVITSGSTDTQYF

d_call: -
v_call: TRBV6-1
clone_size: -
j_call: TRBJ1-6
cdr3_nt: TGTGCCAGCAGTGAATACTTAAGTGGGATTTCACCCCTCCACTTT
cdr3_aa: CASSEYLSGISPLHF

d_call: -
v_call: TRBV5-5
clone_size: many
j_call: TRBJ2-1
cdr3_nt: TGTGCCAGCAGCTTGGACCTTTGGGTTGAGCAGTTCTTC
cdr3_aa: CASSLDLWVEQFF